This T cell receptor beta chain was identified during a study of shared clonotypes between healthy human individuals. Study-wide background: Donors had three CD4 naive, three CD4 memory, two CD8 naive and one CD8 memory plate apiece. Notes on the study in general: Estimated richness was generally greater in naive than memory subsets. In having few donors, the study represented limited genetic and exposure-history diversity.

On this clone itself: Antigen: not known.

TCRdb keeps only in-frame clones here, not all; method: immunoSEQ multiplex PCR. This sample has about 2 million clones, with 85% to 95% found just once. V shed 4 bases and J 5 bases; nucleotides not matched to a gene: 11. The CDR3 length is 17 residues. In germline, CDR1 is ENHRY, CDR2 SYGVKD. The receptor was isolated from a young man in good health. What was sequenced was naive CD4+ T cells sorted from blood. As for subset: CD45RA+ positively selected. The V and J genes are TRBV10-3 and TRBJ2-3; TRBD2 aligns across 11 bases. CDR3 residues: CAISGSTSGIFGDTQYF. DNA for the CDR3: TGTGCCATCAGTGGCTCGACTAGCGGGATATTTGGAGATACGCAGTATTTT.